Listed below are T cell receptor beta chains from one sample, sequenced in a study of blood T cell repertoires in COVID-19. Sequenced by immunoSEQ multiplex PCR; TCRdb stores in-frame clones only, minus some. The table lists about 25,000 clones, roughly 89% of them singletons. The specimen was peripheral blood. All receptors derive from a human donor in a cohort sampled during active COVID-19. Each CDR3 is given with its conserved first and last residue. The D gene is left open where the match is weak. The size field is filled for only some rows; it gives once, few, many or a size class.

v_call,d_call,cdr3_length,clone_size,j_call,cdr3_nt,cdr3_aa
TRBV18,TRBD1,16,-,TRBJ2-7,TGTGCCAGCTCACCCAACCCCGGGACAGGGGCCTACGAGCAGTACTTC,CASSPNPGTGAYEQYF
TRBV10-2,-,13,-,TRBJ2-3,TGCGCCAGCAGTCCAAACCCGGGAGATACGCAGTATTTT,CASSPNPGDTQYF
TRBV15,TRBD1,14,-,TRBJ2-2,TGTGCCACCAGGCCTCAGGGGGCGATCGGGGAGCTGTTTTTT,CATRPQGAIGELFF
TRBV6-1,-,13,-,TRBJ2-7,TGTGCCAGCAGTGAAGGGGGCGCCTACGAGCAGTACTTC,CASSEGGAYEQYF
TRBV6-5,-,13,-,TRBJ1-2,TGTGCCAGCAGACCAATCGGAATAGCCGGCTACACCTTC,CASRPIGIAGYTF
TRBV19,-,15,-,TRBJ2-3,TGTGCCAGTAGTATCCGACAGAATCCCACAGATACGCAGTATTTT,CASSIRQNPTDTQYF
TRBV10-3,-,13,-,TRBJ1-4,TGTGCCACTCGGGTGGAGGAATATGAAAAACTGTTTTTT,CATRVEEYEKLFF
TRBV4-3,TRBD1,16,-,TRBJ2-3,TGCGCCAGCAGCCATAATCCGGGACAGGGTGCAGATACGCAGTATTTT,CASSHNPGQGADTQYF
TRBV7-2,TRBD2,14,-,TRBJ2-3,TGTGCCAGCAGCTCCGGACTAGCGTCAGATACGCAGTATTTT,CASSSGLASDTQYF
TRBV5-4,TRBD1,16,-,TRBJ2-7,TGTGCCAGCAGTGACCGGGACAGGGGGCGCTCCTACGAGCAGTACTTC,CASSDRDRGRSYEQYF
TRBV6-5,-,12,-,TRBJ1-2,TGTGCCAGCACCGAGAGAAGCTATGGCTACACCTTC,CASTERSYGYTF
TRBV4-2,TRBD2,18,-,TRBJ2-3,TGTGCCAGCAGGAACTATATTAATGCCGGGACTAGCGGGGATACGCAGTATTTT,CASRNYINAGTSGDTQYF
TRBV3-1/TRBV3-2,-,13,-,TRBJ1-2,TGTGCCAGCAGCCAATCGAGGGATGGGGGCTACACCTTC,CASSQSRDGGYTF
TRBV5-5,-,16,-,TRBJ1-2,TGTGCCAGCAGCTGGGTCGGGCAGGGGTCGGGTTTGGGCTACACCTTC,CASSWVGQGSGLGYTF
TRBV7-8,-,14,-,TRBJ2-7,TGTGCCAGCAGCTTAGAGGGGTACTCCTACGAGCAGTACTTC,CASSLEGYSYEQYF
TRBV18,-,16,-,TRBJ2-2,TGTGCCAGCTCACTCCGGGACAACGCGGGTACCGGGGAGCTGTTTTTT,CASSLRDNAGTGELFF
TRBV5-1,TRBD2,16,once,TRBJ2-3,TGCGCCAGCAGCTTGCCTGCGGGGGGGGCCCCAGATACGCAGTATTTT,CASSLPAGGAPDTQYF
TRBV2,-,16,-,TRBJ2-6,TGTGCCAGTCATGACAGGATGGCTCCCGGGGCCAACGTCCTGACTTTC,CASHDRMAPGANVLTF
TRBV29-1,-,14,-,TRBJ2-3,TGCAGCGCCGAAGGCAGGGCTAGTGCAGATACGCAGTATTTT,CSAEGRASADTQYF
TRBV19,TRBD1,17,once,TRBJ1-5,TGTGCCAGTAGTATAGATCTCGGCAGGGGGTTTGCTCAGCCCCAGCATTTT,CASSIDLGRGFAQPQHF
TRBV5-1,-,16,-,TRBJ1-5,TGCGCCAGCAGCTTGGGGGGCAACAGGGACAATCAGCCCCAGCATTTT,CASSLGGNRDNQPQHF
TRBV11-2,TRBD1,15,once,TRBJ2-5,TGTGCCAGCAGCCAAGGGACAGGGGGCCAAGAGACCCAGTACTTC,CASSQGTGGQETQYF
TRBV5-1,TRBD1,16,-,TRBJ1-2,TGCGCCAGCAGCTTGGGGACAGGGGGCGCCAACTATGGCTACACCTTC,CASSLGTGGANYGYTF
TRBV5-1,TRBD2,18,once,TRBJ2-7,TGCGCCAGCAGCTCAGGACTAGCGGGAACGGGCTCTCCCTACGAGCAGTACTTC,CASSSGLAGTGSPYEQYF
TRBV11-2,TRBD1,15,once,TRBJ1-2,TGTGCCAGCAGGTTGCAGGGGGGATTTAACTATGGCTACACCTTC,CASRLQGGFNYGYTF
TRBV12-1,-,12,-,TRBJ2-1,TGTGCCAGCAGCCCCTCCCAGGGTGAGCAGTTCTTC,CASSPSQGEQFF
TRBV6-6,TRBD1,15,once,TRBJ2-7,TGTGCCAGCAGTGACGCGACAGGGGGCGGCTACGAGCAGTACTTC,CASSDATGGGYEQYF
TRBV28,-,15,-,TRBJ2-4,TGTGCCAGCAGTCCTCTAGACGGAAACAAAAACATTCAGTACTTC,CASSPLDGNKNIQYF
TRBV27,-,14,-,TRBJ1-1,TGTGCCAGCAGTCAACAGGGATGGAACACTGAAGCTTTCTTT,CASSQQGWNTEAFF
TRBV6-5,-,14,-,TRBJ1-2,TGTGCCAGCAGTACGCCCCAGGGCCCCTATGGCTACACCTTC,CASSTPQGPYGYTF
TRBV18,TRBD1,14,-,TRBJ2-7,TGTGCCAGCTCACAGGGACAGAGCTCCTACGAGCAGTACTTC,CASSQGQSSYEQYF
TRBV7-9,-,11,-,TRBJ2-3,TGTGCCAGCAGCTACAGGGATACGCAGTATTTT,CASSYRDTQYF
TRBV5-5,-,13,-,TRBJ1-4,TGTGCCAGCAGATTCCAGGGGATGGGAAAACTGTTTTTT,CASRFQGMGKLFF
TRBV19,TRBD1,17,-,TRBJ2-2,TGTGCCAGTAGTATAGCGTACGGACAGGAGAACACCGGGGAGCTGTTTTTT,CASSIAYGQENTGELFF
TRBV5-5,-,12,-,TRBJ2-2,TGTGCCAGCAGCCTGAACACCGGGGAGCTGTTTTTT,CASSLNTGELFF
TRBV7-2,TRBD2,14,-,TRBJ2-5,TGTGCCAGCAGCTCGAAGCGGGGGGAAGAGACCCAGTACTTC,CASSSKRGEETQYF
TRBV5-6,TRBD1,13,-,TRBJ1-3,TGTGCCAGCAGCTTGTCCGGACAGGGCACCATATATTTT,CASSLSGQGTIYF
TRBV6-6,TRBD1,13,few,TRBJ1-2,TGTGCCAGCAGCGTCGACAGGGGGTATGGCTACACCTTC,CASSVDRGYGYTF
TRBV19,-,14,-,TRBJ2-2,TGTGCCAGTAGTATAGGAGACCGAGGGACAATCGACTCCTTT,CASSIGDRGTIDSF
TRBV5-4,-,14,-,TRBJ1-1,TGTGCCAGCAGCTTGGGCGGCCGGAACACTGAAGCTTTCTTT,CASSLGGRNTEAFF
TRBV6-2/TRBV6-3,TRBD1,14,once,TRBJ1-1,TGTGCCAGCAGCTGGACAGGGGGGAACACTGAAGCTTTCTTT,CASSWTGGNTEAFF
TRBV6-5,-,13,-,TRBJ1-6,TGTGCCAGCAGACCTGGACAGCTTTCACCCCTCCACTTT,CASRPGQLSPLHF
TRBV30,-,15,-,TRBJ2-6,TGTGCCTGGAGTGTAGCCGGGGCTGGGGCCAACGTCCTGACTTTC,CAWSVAGAGANVLTF